This T cell receptor beta chain was found in a study of OX40 agonist ivuxolimab in advanced cancers. Assay used: immunoSEQ multiplex PCR; TCRdb lists only in-frame clones, some missing. The sample holds approximately 76,000 clones, 80% to 90% seen once. Trimming shortened V by 3 bases and J by 1 base, and 6 bases separated the two germline ends. The CDR3 loop spans 13 amino acids. Germline CDR1 reads KGHSH; CDR2 reads LQKENI. This receptor was identified in an adult with an advanced solid tumor such as melanoma, head and neck, liver or kidney cancer. The gene calls are TRBV18 and TRBJ1-1; D is uncertain. The specimen comprised CD4+ or CD8+ T cells sorted from blood, sampled in a trial of the OX40 agonist ivuxolimab. This chain's CDR3 is CASSPRENTEAFF. The DNA for the CDR3 is TGTGCCAGCTCACCTAGGGAGAACACTGAAGCTTTCTTT.